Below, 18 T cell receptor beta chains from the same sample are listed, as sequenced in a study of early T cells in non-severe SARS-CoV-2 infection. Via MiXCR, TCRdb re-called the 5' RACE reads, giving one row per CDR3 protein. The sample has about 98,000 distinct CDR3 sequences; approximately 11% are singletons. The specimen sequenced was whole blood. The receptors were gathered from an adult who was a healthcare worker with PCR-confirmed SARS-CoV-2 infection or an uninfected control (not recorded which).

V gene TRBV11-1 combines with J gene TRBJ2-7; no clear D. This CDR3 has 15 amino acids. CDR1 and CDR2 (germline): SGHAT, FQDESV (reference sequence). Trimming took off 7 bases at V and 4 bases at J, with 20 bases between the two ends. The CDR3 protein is CASTATQVSSYEQYF. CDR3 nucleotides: TGTGCCAGCACCGCGACCCAGGTATCTAGTTACGAGCAGTACTTC.

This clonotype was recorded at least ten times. The CDR3 nucleotides are TGTGCCAGCAGTTTACCGTACAGTGCCCGCGGCTACACCTTC. It yields the protein CASSLPYSARGYTF. The chain couples TRBV12-3 or TRBV12-4 to TRBJ1-2; D call uncertain. This CDR3 is 14 amino acids long. Deletions cut 2 bases from V and 8 bases from J, with 15 bases between.

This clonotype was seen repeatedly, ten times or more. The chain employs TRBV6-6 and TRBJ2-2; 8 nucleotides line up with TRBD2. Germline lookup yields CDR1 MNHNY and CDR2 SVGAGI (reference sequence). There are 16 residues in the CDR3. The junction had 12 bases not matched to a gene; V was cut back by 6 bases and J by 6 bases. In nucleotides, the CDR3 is TGTGCCAGCAGACGCCCAGGAGCGGGGGATTCCGGGGAGCTGTTTTTT. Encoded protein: CASRRPGAGDSGELFF.

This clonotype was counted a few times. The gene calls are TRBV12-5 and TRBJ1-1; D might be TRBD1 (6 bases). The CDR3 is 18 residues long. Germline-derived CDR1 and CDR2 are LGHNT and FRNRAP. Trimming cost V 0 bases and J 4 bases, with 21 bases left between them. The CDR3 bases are TGTGCTAGTGGTTTGGTACTTACAGGAGGGGGGGTGACCACTGAAGCTTTCTTT. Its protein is CASGLVLTGGGVTTEAFF.

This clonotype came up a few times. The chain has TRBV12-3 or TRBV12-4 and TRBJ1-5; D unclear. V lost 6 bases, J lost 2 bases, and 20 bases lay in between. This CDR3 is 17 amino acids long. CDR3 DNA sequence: TGTGCCAGCAGCCCCCCGGGTCCCCGGTTGGGCAATCAGCCCCAGCATTTT. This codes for CASSPPGPRLGNQPQHF.

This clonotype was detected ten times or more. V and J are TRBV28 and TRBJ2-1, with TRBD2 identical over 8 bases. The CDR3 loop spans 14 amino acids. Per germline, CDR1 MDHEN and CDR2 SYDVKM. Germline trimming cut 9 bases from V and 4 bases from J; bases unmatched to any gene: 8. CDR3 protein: CASKRESTYNEQFF. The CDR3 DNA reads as TGTGCCAGTAAGCGGGAGTCGACTTACAATGAGCAGTTCTTC.

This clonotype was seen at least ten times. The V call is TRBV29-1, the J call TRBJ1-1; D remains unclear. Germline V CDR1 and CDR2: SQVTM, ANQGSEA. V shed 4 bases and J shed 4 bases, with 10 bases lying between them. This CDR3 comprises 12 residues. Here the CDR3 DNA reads TGCAGCGTTGGCGGAGGAGGCACTGAAGCTTTCTTT. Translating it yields CSVGGGGTEAFF.

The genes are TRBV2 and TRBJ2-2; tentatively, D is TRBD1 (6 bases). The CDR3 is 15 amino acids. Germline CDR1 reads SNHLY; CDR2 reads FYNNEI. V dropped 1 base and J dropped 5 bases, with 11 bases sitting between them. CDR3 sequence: CASSEVRGRTGELFF. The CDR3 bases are TGTGCCAGCAGTGAAGTTAGGGGGAGAACCGGGGAGCTGTTTTTT.

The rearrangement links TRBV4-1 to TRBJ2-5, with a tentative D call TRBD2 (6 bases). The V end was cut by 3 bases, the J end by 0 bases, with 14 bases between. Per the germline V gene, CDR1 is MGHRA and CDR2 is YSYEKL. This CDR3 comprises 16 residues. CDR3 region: CASSQSPLADQETQYF. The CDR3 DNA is TGCGCCAGCAGCCAGTCCCCGTTAGCGGACCAAGAGACCCAGTACTTC.

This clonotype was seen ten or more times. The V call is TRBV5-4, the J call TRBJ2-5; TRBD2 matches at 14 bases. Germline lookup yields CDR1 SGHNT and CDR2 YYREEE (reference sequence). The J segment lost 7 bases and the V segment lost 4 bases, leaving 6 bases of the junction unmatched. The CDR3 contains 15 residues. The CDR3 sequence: CASSAAGTSGGTQYF. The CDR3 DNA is TGTGCCAGCAGCGCGGCCGGGACTAGCGGGGGGACCCAGTACTTC.

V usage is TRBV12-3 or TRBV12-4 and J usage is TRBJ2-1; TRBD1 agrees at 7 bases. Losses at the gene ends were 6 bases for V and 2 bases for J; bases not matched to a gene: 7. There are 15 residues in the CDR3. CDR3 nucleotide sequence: TGTGCCAGCAGCCTACAGGGGAAGGCCTACAATGAGCAGTTCTTC. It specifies CASSLQGKAYNEQFF.

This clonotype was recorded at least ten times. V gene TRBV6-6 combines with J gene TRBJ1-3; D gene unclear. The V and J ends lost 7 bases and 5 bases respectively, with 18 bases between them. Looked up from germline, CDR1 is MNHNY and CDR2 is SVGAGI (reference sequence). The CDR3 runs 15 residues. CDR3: CASNPGQVQRNTIYF. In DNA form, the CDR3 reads TGTGCCAGCAACCCCGGGCAGGTGCAGAGAAACACCATATATTTT.

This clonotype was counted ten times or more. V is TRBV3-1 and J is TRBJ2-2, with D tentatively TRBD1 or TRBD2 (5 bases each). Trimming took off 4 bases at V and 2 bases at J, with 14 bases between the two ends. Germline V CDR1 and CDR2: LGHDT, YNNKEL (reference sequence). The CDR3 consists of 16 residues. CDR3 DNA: TGTGCCAGCAGCCCTTCCCGGGACGGAAACACCGGGGAGCTGTTTTTT. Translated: CASSPSRDGNTGELFF.

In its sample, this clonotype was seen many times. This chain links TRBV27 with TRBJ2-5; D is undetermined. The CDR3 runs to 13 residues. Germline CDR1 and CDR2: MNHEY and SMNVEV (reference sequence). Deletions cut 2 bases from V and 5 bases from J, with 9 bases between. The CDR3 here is CASSLGPRETQYF. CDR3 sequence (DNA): TGTGCCAGCAGTTTAGGGCCCCGGGAGACCCAGTACTTC.

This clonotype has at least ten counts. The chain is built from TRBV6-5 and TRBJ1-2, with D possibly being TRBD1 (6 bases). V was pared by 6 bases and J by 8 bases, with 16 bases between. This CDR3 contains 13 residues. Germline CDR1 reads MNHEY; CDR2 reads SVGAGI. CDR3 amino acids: CASREPGTPGYTF. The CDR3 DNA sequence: TGTGCCAGCAGGGAACCCGGGACACCCGGCTACACCTTC.

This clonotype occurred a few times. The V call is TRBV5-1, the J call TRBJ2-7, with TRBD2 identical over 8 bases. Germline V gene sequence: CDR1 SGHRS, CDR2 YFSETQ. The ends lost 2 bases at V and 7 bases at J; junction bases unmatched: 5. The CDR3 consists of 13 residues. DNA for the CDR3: TGCGCCAGCAGCTTTACTAGCGGCTGGGAGCAGTACTTC. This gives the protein CASSFTSGWEQYF.

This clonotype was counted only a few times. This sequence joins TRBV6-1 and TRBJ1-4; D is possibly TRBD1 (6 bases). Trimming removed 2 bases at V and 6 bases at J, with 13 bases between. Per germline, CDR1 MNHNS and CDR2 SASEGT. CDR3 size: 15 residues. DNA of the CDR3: TGTGCCAGCAGTGAAATCGGAAGGGGGGATGAAAAACTGTTTTTT. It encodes CASSEIGRGDEKLFF.

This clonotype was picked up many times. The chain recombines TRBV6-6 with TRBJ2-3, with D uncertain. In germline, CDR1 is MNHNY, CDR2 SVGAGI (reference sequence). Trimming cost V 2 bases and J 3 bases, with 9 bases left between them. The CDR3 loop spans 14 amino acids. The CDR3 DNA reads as TGTGCCAGCAGTTACGAAGGGTTAACAGATACGCAGTATTTT. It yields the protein CASSYEGLTDTQYF.